This TCR beta chain appears in the sequencing data of a study of PD-1 blockade in classical Hodgkin lymphoma. Overall study results and limits: Differences between repertoires have undefined causes, possibly disease activity or prior therapy. Diminished baseline TCR diversity has been reported in newly diagnosed patients relative to healthy donors. Patients who initiated nivolumab within 1 year of ASCT were excluded.

Sequencing was performed with immunoSEQ multiplex PCR; in TCRdb, only in-frame clones are kept and a portion is missing. The data contain tens of thousands of clones, around 80% of them singletons. Points on this clone: Its antigen remains unknown.

Time point indicated: cycle 4 day 1 (C4D1), after more than five weeks of nivolumab. Each patient's relapse followed autologous stem cell transplantation, and brentuximab vedotin exposure varied. Patients' outcomes at their best amounted to complete response, partial response or progressive disease. This CDR3 spans 15 amino acids. The trim removed 0 bases at V and 4 bases at J, leaving 2 bases unmatched. Per the germline V gene, CDR1 is SGDLS and CDR2 is YYNGEE. This clonotype was sampled from a human donor with classical Hodgkin lymphoma. This sample comprised peripheral blood mononuclear cells (PBMCs), obtained before the fourth cycle of nivolumab. V gene TRBV9 combines with J gene TRBJ2-1; 9 bases match TRBD1. This chain's CDR3 is CASSVDGTGYNEQFF. CDR3 coding DNA: TGTGCCAGCAGCGTAGACGGGACAGGGTACAATGAGCAGTTCTTC. Filled out from reference TRBV9 and TRBJ2-1, the complete variable domain reads DSGVTQTPKHLITATGQRVTLRCSPRSGDLSVYWYQQSLDQGLQFLIQYYNGEERAKGNILERFSAQQFPDLHSELNLSSLELGDSALYFCASSVDGTGYNEQFFGPGTRLTVL.